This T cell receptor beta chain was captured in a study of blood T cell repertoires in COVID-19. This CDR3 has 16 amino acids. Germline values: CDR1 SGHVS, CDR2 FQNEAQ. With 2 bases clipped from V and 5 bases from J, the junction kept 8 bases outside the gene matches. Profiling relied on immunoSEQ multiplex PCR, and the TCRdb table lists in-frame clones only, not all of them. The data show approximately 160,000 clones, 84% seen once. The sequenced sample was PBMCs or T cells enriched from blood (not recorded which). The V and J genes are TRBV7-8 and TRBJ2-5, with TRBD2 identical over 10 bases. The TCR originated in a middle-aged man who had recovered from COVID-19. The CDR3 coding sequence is TGTGCCAGCAGCTTAAGAAGCGGACTAGCGGCCGAGACCCAGTACTTC. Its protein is CASSLRSGLAAETQYF.